This T cell receptor beta chain was identified in a study of blood T cells in healthy people across ages. As concerns this clonotype: Antigen specificity is unknown.

Whole-study findings and limits: CMV infection status of these donors was not known.

With 2 bases removed from V and 0 bases from J, the gap between germline ends came to 11 bases. Germline values: CDR1 KGHSH, CDR2 LQKENI. This CDR3 spans 16 amino acids. Primers used in a second PCR of about 6 to 12 cycles were a sample-barcoded 5' primer and a J-beta primer mix. In TCRdb, the 5' RACE reads were re-called with MiXCR into one record per CDR3 protein. The sample shows some 690,000 distinct CDR3 sequences, about 24% of them seen only once. The receptor was derived from a man between 65 and 80 years old in good health. This chain uses TRBV18 with TRBJ1-5; weak D call: TRBD1 (5 bases). The sequencing sample was made of blood. DNA of the CDR3: TGTGCCAGCTCACCAAGGGGCACAAATAGCAATCAGCCCCAGCATTTT. This codes for CASSPRGTNSNQPQHF.